This T cell receptor beta chain derives from a study of T cells after yellow fever vaccination. Study-wide points: CD4 and CD8 compartments shared a small share of clonotypes, likely from convergent recombination.

Template switching with 5'RACE generated the TCR cDNA and added a universal primer site and UMIs. TCRdb passed the 5' RACE reads through MiXCR, listing each CDR3 protein once. The data show 30,000 or so distinct CDR3 sequences, approximately 4.4% seen once. This clonotype was recorded at least ten times. Its target is not known. Trimming stripped 3 bases from V and 4 bases from J, with 18 bases between. Germline assignment: CDR1 MNHEY and CDR2 SVGEGT. CDR3 length: 16 amino acids. V and J are TRBV6-2 or TRBV6-3 and TRBJ1-1, with a possible D match to TRBD1 (6 bases). Sequenced material: CD8+ T cells sorted from PBMCs, taken 5 days after the yellow fever booster vaccination. The TCR sequence derives from a young man who received the YFV17D yellow fever vaccine. The CDR3 loop is CASSYIPAGAITEAFF. The CDR3, as DNA: TGTGCCAGCAGTTATATCCCGGCAGGGGCCATCACTGAAGCTTTCTTT.